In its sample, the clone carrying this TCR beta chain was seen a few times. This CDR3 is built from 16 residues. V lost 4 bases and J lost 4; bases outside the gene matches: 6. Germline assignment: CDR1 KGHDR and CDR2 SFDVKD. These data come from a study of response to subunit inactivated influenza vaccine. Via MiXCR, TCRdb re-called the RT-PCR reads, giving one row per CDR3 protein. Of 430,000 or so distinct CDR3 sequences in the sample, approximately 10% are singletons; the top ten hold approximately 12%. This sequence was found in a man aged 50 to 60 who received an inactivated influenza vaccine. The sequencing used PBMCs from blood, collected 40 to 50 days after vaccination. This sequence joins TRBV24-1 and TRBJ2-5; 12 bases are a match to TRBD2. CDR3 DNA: TGTGCCACCAGTGACCCGGGACTAGCGGGCCCAGAGACCCAGTACTTC. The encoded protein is CATSDPGLAGPETQYF.